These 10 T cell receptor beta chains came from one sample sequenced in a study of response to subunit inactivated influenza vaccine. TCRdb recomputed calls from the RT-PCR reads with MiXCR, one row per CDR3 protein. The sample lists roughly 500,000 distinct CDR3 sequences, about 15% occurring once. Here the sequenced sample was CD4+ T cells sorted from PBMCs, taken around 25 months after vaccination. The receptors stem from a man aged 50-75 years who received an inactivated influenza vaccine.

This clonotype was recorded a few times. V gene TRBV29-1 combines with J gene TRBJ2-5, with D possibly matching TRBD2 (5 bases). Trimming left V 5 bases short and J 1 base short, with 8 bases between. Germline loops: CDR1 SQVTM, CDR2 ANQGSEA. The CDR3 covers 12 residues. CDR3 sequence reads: CSVLDFQETQYF. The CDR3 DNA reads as TGCAGCGTTTTGGACTTCCAAGAGACCCAGTACTTC.

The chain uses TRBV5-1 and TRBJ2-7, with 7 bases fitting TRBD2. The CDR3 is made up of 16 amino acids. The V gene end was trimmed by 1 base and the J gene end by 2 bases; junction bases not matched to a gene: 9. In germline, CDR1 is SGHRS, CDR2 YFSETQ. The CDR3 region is CASSLSGGFPPYEQYF. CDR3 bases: TGCGCCAGCAGCTTGTCGGGGGGATTTCCTCCCTACGAGCAGTACTTC.

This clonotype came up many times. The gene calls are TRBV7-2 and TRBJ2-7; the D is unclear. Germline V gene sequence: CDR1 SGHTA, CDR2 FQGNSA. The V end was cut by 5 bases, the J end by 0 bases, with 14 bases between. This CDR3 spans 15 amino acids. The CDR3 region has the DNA TGTGCCAGCAGCCGCGGCCGAGACCCCTCCTACGAGCAGTACTTC. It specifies CASSRGRDPSYEQYF.

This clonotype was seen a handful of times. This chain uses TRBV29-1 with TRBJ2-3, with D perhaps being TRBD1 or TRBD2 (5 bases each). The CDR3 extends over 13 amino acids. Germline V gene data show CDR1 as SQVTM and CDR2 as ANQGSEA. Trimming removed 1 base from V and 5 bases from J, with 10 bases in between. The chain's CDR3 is CSVEGGVQDTQYF. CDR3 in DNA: TGCAGCGTTGAAGGAGGGGTCCAAGATACGCAGTATTTT.

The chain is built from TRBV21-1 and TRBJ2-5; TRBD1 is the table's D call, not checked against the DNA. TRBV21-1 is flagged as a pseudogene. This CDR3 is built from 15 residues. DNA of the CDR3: TGTGCCAGCAGCAACCTGGAGACAGGGCAAGAGACCCAGTACTTC. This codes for CASSNLETGQETQYF.

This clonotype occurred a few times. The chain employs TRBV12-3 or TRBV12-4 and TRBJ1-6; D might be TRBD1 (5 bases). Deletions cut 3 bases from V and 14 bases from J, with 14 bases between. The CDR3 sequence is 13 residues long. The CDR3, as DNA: TGTGCCAGCAGTTTCTATGGTCGGGGGGCCCTCCACTTT. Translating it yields CASSFYGRGALHF.

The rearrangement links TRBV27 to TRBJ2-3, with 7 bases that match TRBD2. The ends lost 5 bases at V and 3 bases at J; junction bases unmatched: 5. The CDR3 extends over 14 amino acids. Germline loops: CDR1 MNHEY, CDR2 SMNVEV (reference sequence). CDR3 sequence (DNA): TGTGCCAGCAGTAGGGCGGGACTAACAGATACGCAGTATTTT. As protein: CASSRAGLTDTQYF.

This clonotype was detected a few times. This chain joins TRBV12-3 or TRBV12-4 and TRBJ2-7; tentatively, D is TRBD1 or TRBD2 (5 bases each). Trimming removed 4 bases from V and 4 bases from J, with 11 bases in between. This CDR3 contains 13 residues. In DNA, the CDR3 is TGTGCCAGCAGTTCCGGTGGGGGTTACGAGCAGTACTTC. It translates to CASSSGGGYEQYF.

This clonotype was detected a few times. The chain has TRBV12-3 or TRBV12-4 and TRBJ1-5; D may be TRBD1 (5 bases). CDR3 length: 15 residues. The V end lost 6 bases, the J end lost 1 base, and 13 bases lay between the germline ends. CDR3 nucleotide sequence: TGTGCCAGCAGGTTGGGGACCGGGAGCAATCAGCCCCAGCATTTT. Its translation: CASRLGTGSNQPQHF.

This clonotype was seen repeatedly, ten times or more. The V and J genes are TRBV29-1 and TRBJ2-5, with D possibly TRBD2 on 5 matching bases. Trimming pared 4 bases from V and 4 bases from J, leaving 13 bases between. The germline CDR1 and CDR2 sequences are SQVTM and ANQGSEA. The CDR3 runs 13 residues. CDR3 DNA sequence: TGCAGCGTTGGGCGGGCCTTGGGAGAGACCCAGTACTTC. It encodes CSVGRALGETQYF.